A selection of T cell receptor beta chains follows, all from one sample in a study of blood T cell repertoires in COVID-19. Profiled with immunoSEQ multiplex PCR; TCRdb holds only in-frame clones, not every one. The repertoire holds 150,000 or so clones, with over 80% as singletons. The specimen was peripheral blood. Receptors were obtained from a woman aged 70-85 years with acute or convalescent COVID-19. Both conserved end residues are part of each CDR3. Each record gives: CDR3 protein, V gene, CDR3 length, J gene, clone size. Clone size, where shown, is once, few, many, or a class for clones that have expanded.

CDR3: CASSLQGSYGYTF; V: TRBV12-3/TRBV12-4; length: 13; J: TRBJ1-2; size: few
CDR3: CASRGTAYEQYF; V: TRBV2; length: 12; J: TRBJ2-7; size: NA
CDR3: CASSYGQGIKGEQYF; V: TRBV6-5; length: 15; J: TRBJ2-7; size: NA
CDR3: CASSLTSGYNEQFF; V: TRBV5-1; length: 14; J: TRBJ2-1; size: NA
CDR3: CATSRSDRVVETQYF; V: TRBV15; length: 15; J: TRBJ2-5; size: NA
CDR3: CASSLAGGDQPQHF; V: TRBV5-6; length: 14; J: TRBJ1-5; size: NA
CDR3: CASSPWRGKATNEKLFF; V: TRBV7-9; length: 17; J: TRBJ1-4; size: NA
CDR3: CSASRGTNYGYTF; V: TRBV20-1; length: 13; J: TRBJ1-2; size: NA
CDR3: CASSTPGLPYNEQFF; V: TRBV6-2/TRBV6-3; length: 15; J: TRBJ2-1; size: NA
CDR3: CAISVTGQTNYGYTF; V: TRBV10-3; length: 15; J: TRBJ1-2; size: NA
CDR3: CASSVGTQNTEAFF; V: TRBV9; length: 14; J: TRBJ1-1; size: NA
CDR3: CASSIGQVQETQYF; V: TRBV5-6; length: 14; J: TRBJ2-5; size: NA
CDR3: CASSVSSGKTYNEQFF; V: TRBV9; length: 16; J: TRBJ2-1; size: NA
CDR3: CASSSGTANNEQFF; V: TRBV5-1; length: 14; J: TRBJ2-1; size: few
CDR3: CATSRARGQGISYEQYF; V: TRBV15; length: 17; J: TRBJ2-7; size: once
CDR3: CASTPRGFGDTQYF; V: TRBV3-1/TRBV3-2; length: 14; J: TRBJ2-3; size: few
CDR3: CATSSPRRRGNTGELFF; V: TRBV15; length: 17; J: TRBJ2-2; size: few
CDR3: CASSFRIGELFF; V: TRBV27; length: 12; J: TRBJ2-2; size: NA
CDR3: CSASIFATNEKLFF; V: TRBV20-1; length: 14; J: TRBJ1-4; size: NA
CDR3: CAWGGAGNQPQHF; V: TRBV30; length: 13; J: TRBJ1-5; size: NA
CDR3: CASSPKGERYEKLFF; V: TRBV2; length: 15; J: TRBJ1-4; size: NA
CDR3: CASSVGLAGGTGELFF; V: TRBV9; length: 16; J: TRBJ2-2; size: NA
CDR3: CASSLIQGDTEAFF; V: TRBV28; length: 14; J: TRBJ1-1; size: NA
CDR3: CASSASGEYNEQFF; V: TRBV10-1; length: 14; J: TRBJ2-1; size: NA
CDR3: CASSRTGEPNYGYTF; V: TRBV19; length: 15; J: TRBJ1-2; size: NA
CDR3: CASSPTSGAYNEQFF; V: TRBV18; length: 15; J: TRBJ2-1; size: NA
CDR3: CASSLNFAGSSGANVLTF; V: TRBV7-2; length: 18; J: TRBJ2-6; size: NA
CDR3: CASSLALAGGTDTQYF; V: TRBV5-1; length: 16; J: TRBJ2-3; size: NA
CDR3: CASSLGTGAYGYTF; V: TRBV28; length: 14; J: TRBJ1-2; size: NA
CDR3: CASSRPWDRGPNEQFF; V: TRBV6-2/TRBV6-3; length: 16; J: TRBJ2-1; size: NA
CDR3: CASSIGASGRFDTQYF; V: TRBV19; length: 16; J: TRBJ2-3; size: NA